The clone carrying this TCR beta chain was seen many times. These data come from a study of T cells in Graves' hyperthyroidism and ophthalmopathy. Amplified regions were TCR beta CDR3 sequences from RNA transcripts. The TCR CDR3 was amplified in a first-round RT-PCR using the HTBI primer set. TCRdb called the multiplex PCR reads again in MiXCR, with one record for every CDR3 protein. The data contain around 250,000 distinct CDR3 sequences, approximately 15% of them singletons. CDR3 length equals 12 residues. Germline values: CDR1 SGHTA, CDR2 FQGNSA. The germline V and J ends were trimmed by 3 bases and 10 bases, with 10 bases remaining between them.

This chain uses TRBV7-2 with TRBJ2-1, with D maybe TRBD1 (6 bases). The sequence came from a woman between 35 and 50 years old with Graves' hyperthyroidism that later progressed to Graves' ophthalmopathy. The source material was blood. DNA for the CDR3: TGTGCCAGCAGCTTTGGGGACACGGAGCAGTTCTTC. Amino acid sequence: CASSFGDTEQFF.